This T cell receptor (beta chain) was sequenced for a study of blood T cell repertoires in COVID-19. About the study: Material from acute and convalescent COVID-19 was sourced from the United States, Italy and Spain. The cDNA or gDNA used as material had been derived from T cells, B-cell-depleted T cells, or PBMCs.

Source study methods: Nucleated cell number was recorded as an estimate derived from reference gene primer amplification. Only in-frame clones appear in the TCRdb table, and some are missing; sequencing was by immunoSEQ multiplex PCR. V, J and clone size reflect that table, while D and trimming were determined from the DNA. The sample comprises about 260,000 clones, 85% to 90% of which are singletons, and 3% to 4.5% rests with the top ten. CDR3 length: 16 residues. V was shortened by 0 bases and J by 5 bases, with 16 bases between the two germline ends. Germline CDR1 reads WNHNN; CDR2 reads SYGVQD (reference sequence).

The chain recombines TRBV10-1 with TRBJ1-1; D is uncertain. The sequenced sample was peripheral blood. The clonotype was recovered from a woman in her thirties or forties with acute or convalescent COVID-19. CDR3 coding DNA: TGCGCCAGCAGTGAGTCTTTAACAGCTACTAGGACTGAAGCTTTCTTT. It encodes CASSESLTATRTEAFF.